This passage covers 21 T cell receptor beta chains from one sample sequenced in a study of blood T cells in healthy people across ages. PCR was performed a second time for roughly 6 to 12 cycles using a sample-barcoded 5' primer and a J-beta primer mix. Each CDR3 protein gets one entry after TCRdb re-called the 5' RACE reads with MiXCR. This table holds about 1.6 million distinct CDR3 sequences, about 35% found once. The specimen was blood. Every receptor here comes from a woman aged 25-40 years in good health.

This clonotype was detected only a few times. CDR3: CASSQPTKMGSTDTQYF. Here the CDR3 DNA reads TGCGCCAGCAGCCAACCGACGAAGATGGGGTCCACAGATACGCAGTATTTT. This chain joins TRBV4-1 and TRBJ2-3, with D uncertain. This CDR3 has 17 amino acids. Germline loops: CDR1 MGHRA, CDR2 YSYEKL. The ends were cut back, 2 bases at V and 2 bases at J, with 17 bases in the middle.

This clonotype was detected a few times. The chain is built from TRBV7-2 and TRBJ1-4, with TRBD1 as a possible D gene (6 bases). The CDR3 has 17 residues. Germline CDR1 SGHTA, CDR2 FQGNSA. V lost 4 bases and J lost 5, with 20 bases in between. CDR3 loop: CASSYRGLMRKNEKLFF. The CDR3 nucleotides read TGTGCCAGCAGCTATCGGGGGCTAATGAGGAAGAATGAAAAACTGTTTTTT.

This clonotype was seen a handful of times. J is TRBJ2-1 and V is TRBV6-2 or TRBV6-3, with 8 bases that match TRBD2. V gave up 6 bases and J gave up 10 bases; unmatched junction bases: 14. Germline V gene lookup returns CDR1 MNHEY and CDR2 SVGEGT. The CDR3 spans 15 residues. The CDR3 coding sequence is TGTGCCAGCAGCCTTCCCCGGGGGGGGGGCGAGGAGCAGTTCTTC. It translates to CASSLPRGGGEEQFF.

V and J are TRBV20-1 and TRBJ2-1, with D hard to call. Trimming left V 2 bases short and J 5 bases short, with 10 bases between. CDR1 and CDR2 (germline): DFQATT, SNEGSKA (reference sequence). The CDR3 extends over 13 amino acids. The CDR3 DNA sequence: TGCAGTGCTAGATACAGTTTGAACAATGAGCAGTTCTTC. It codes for CSARYSLNNEQFF.

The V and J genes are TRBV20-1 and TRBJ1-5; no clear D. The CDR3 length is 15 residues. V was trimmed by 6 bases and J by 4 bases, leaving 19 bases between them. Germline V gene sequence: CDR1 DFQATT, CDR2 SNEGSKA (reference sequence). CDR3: CSALSPWTANQPQHF. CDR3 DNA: TGCAGTGCCCTATCCCCCTGGACGGCAAATCAGCCCCAGCATTTT.

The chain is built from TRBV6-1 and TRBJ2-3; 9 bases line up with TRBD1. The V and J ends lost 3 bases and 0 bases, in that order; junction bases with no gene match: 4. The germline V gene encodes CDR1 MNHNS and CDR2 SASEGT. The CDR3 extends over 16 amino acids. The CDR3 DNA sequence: TGTGCCAGCAGTGACAGAGGACAGGGGAGCACAGATACGCAGTATTTT. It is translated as CASSDRGQGSTDTQYF.

The CDR3, as DNA: TGTGCCAGCAGCTGGGGACTAGCGGGGGTGTTAGGTGAGCAGTTCTTC. It encodes CASSWGLAGVLGEQFF. The chain couples TRBV7-8 to TRBJ2-1; 14 nucleotides line up with TRBD2. Trimming took 4 bases from V and 9 from J; bases not matched to a gene: 8. Germline CDR1 SGHVS, CDR2 FQNEAQ. CDR3 length: 16 residues. Combining the CDR3 with reference TRBV7-8 and TRBJ2-1 gives the whole variable domain GAGVSQSPRYKVAKRGQDVALRCDPISGHVSLFWYQQALGQGPEFLTYFQNEAQLDKSGLPSDRFFAERPEGSVSTLKIQRTQQEDSAVYLCASSWGLAGVLGEQFFGPGTRLTVL.

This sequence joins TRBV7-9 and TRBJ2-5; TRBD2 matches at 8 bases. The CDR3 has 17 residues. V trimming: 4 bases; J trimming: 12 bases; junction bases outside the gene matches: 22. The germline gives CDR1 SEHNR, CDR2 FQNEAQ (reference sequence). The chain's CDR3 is CASSSPAGGVGWGFKYF. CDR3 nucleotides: TGTGCCAGCAGCTCCCCGGCGGGGGGCGTTGGATGGGGATTTAAGTACTTC.

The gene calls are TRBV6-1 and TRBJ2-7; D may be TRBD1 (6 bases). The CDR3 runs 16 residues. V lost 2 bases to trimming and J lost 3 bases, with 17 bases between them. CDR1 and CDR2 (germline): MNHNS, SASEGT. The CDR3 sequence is CASSEPMSGTIYEQYF. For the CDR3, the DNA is TGTGCCAGCAGTGAACCGATGTCGGGGACAATCTACGAGCAGTACTTC.

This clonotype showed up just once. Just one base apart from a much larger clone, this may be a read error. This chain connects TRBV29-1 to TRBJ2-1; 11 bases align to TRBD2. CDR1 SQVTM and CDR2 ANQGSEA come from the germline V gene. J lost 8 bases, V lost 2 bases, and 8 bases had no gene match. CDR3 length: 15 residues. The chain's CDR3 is CSVESLAGEHDEQFF. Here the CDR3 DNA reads TGCAGCGTTGAATCACTAGCGGGGGAGCATGATGAGCAGTTCTTC.

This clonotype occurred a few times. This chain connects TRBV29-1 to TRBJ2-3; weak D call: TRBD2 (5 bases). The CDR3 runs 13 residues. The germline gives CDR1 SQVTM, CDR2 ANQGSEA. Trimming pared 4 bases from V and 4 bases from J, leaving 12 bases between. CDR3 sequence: CSVARVVADTQYF. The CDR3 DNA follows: TGCAGCGTTGCGAGGGTTGTGGCAGATACGCAGTATTTT.

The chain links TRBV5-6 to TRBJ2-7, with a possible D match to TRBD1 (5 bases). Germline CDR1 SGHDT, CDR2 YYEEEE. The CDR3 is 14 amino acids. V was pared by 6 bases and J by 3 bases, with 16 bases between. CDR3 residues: CASTSQGHLYEQYF. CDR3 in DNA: TGTGCCAGCACTTCCCAGGGCCACCTCTACGAGCAGTACTTC.

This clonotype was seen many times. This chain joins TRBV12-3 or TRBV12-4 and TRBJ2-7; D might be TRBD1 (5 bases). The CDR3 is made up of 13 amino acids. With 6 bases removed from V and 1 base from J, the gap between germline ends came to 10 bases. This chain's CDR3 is CASSFDSSYEQYF. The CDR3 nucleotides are TGTGCCAGCAGCTTTGACAGTTCCTACGAGCAGTACTTC.

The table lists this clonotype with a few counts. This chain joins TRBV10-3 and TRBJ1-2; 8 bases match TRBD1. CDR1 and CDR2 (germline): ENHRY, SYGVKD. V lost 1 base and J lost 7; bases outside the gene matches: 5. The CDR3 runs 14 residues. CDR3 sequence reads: CAISELVTGVGYTF. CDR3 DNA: TGTGCCATCAGTGAGTTGGTGACAGGGGTTGGCTACACCTTC.

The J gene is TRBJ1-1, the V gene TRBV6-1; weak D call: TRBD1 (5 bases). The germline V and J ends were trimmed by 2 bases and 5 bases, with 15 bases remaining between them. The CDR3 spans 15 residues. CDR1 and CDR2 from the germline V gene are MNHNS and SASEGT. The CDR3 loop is CASSERRGGGTEAFF. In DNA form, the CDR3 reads TGTGCCAGCAGTGAACGGCGGGGGGGAGGGACTGAAGCTTTCTTT.

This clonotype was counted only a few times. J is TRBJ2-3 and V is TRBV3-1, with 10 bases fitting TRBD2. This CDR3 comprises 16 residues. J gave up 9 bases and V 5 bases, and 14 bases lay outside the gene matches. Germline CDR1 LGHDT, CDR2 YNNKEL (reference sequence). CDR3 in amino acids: CASSESPLAGSVTQYF. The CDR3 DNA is TGTGCCAGCAGCGAGTCGCCACTAGCGGGAAGCGTCACGCAGTATTTT.

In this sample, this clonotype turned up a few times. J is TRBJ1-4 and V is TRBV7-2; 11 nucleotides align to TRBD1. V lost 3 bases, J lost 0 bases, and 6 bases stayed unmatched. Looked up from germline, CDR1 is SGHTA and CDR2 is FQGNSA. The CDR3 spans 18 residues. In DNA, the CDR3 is TGTGCCAGCAGCTTCGGACAGGGGGCGATCGCAACTAATGAAAAACTGTTTTTT. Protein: CASSFGQGAIATNEKLFF.

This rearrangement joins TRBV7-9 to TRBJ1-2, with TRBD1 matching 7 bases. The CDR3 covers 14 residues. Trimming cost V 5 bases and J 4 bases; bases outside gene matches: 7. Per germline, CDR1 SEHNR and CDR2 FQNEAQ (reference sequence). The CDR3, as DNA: TGTGCCAGCAGCGTTACACAGGGGACCTATGGCTACACCTTC. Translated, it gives CASSVTQGTYGYTF.

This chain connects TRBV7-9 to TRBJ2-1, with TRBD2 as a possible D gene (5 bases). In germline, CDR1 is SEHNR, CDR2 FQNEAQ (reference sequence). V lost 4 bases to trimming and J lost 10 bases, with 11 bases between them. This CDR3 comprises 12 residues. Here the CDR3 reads CASSSTLEEQFF. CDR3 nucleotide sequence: TGTGCCAGCAGCTCCACACTAGAGGAGCAGTTCTTC.

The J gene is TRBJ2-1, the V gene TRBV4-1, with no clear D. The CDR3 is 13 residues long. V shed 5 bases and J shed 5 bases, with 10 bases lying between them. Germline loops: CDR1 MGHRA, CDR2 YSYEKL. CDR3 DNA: TGCGCCAGCAGCGTCACGGTCCACAATGAGCAGTTCTTC. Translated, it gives CASSVTVHNEQFF.

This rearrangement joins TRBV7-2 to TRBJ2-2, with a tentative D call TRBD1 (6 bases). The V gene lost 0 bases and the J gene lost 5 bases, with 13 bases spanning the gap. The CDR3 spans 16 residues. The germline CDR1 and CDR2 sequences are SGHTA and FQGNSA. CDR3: CASSLAPTGTTGELFF. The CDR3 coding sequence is TGTGCCAGCAGCTTAGCGCCTACAGGGACAACCGGGGAGCTGTTTTTT.